This TCR beta chain is drawn from a study of shared clonotypes between healthy human individuals. General study findings and limits: Only blood was sampled; tissue repertoires likely differ.

Germline V lookup: CDR1 MRHNA, CDR2 SNTAGT. V lost 0 bases to trimming and J lost 0 bases, with 9 bases between them. This CDR3 is 15 amino acids long. Comment on this clone: Its target is unknown.

The method was immunoSEQ multiplex PCR; TCRdb's version includes in-frame clones alone and lacks a portion of them. The sample lists about 1 million clones; about three quarters were seen once. The receptor comes from a man aged 18-30 years in good health. Sequenced sample: memory CD4+ T cells sorted from blood. Described subset: CD45RA-negative fraction. The J gene is TRBJ2-7, the V gene TRBV6-4, with D possibly TRBD2 on 6 matching bases. CDR3 protein: CASSDSGEASYEQYF. CDR3 nucleotides: TGTGCCAGCAGTGACTCGGGGGAGGCCTCCTACGAGCAGTACTTC.